This T cell receptor (beta chain) was retrieved from a study of naive CD8 T cells in extremely preterm neonates (dated by TCRdb to the late 2010s). Describing the broader study: An age range of 25-50 years is given for the adult participants in the abstract, whereas a range of 20-50 years is given in the methods. TCRbeta CDR3 repertoires of sorted naive CD8+ T cells were compared across four age groups: extremely preterm neonates, term neonates, young children and adults. Beyond this particular receptor, the publication reports: To track T cell development within individuals, the authors urged prospective longitudinal studies of preterm and term neonates. Preterm CDR3s were shorter, with fewer N additions and less junctional trimming, and were closer to germline than those of older groups. A larger fraction of CDR3 nucleotide sequences was shared among preterm neonates (roughly 2.7%) than among term neonates (approximately 0.4%), young children (approximately 0.03%) and adults (around 0.01%). Compared with all other age groups, preterm neonates showed significantly lower iChao1 richness (p < 0.05) along with an even clone distribution, indicating a less rich repertoire. Among the limitations the authors pointed out were a small sample size and productive template counts that varied across preterm samples.

Peripheral blood was donated by five healthy children aged roughly 15-60 months who were having elective routine surgery, plus five healthy nonsmoking adults. Healthy nonsmokers aged 20-50 years, with a median age of approximately 38 years, served as the adult controls. A FACSAria III cell sorter was used to sort live, Annexin V-negative naive CD8+ T cells (CD3+CD8+CD45RA+CCR7+). Per sample, between roughly 17,000 and 110,000 naive CD8+ T cells were obtained by sorting. Ficoll-Paque density gradient centrifugation of diluted blood was used to isolate mononuclear cells. Mononuclear cells were cryopreserved in roughly 10% DMSO with about 90% FBS and stored long term at -150°C before sorting. After thawing, the cells were stained with Annexin V and with antibodies against CD3, CD8, CCR7 and CD45RA. The DNeasy Blood and Tissue Kit was used to extract genomic DNA from sorted cell pellets that had been snap-frozen.

This clone was picked up one time. Its antigen is still unknown. No base-level quality is on record; no much larger clone is a single base apart. A two-step, bias-controlled multiplex PCR was used to amplify TCRbeta CDR3 regions from genomic DNA. The multiplex PCR used primers specific for every TRBV and TRBJ gene segment. The immunoSEQ Assay was used to generate TCRbeta repertoire data. From the authors' description of their analysis: A relative-frequency ratio and a modified nearest-neighbor algorithm were applied to filter and cluster reads so that closely related sequences were merged. IMGT annotation was the basis for assigning V, D and J genes to CDR3 sequences. Template counts were corrected for PCR amplification bias by normalization and were quantified against synthetic TCR CDR3 analog sequences. Only unique productive sequences, that is, in-frame CDR3 sequences lacking stop codons, were included in the analyses. Clonality, defined as 1 minus Pielou's evenness, and iChao1 richness were computed with the immunoSEQ Analyzer software. Statistical tests were run in JMP, with either Student's t-test or a non-parametric test chosen according to Shapiro-Wilk normality results. This is the immuneACCESS table as TCRdb keeps it, with only in-frame sequences that have V and J called. A part of the clones is gone; compared with another copy, unresolved V genes explain less than half, and the rest is unexplained. D and trimming come from the DNA, and the V and J calls and clone size come from that table. This sample comprises about 7,600 clones, roughly 98% of them detected only once. Under 3% of the sample lies in the top ten.

Compared with germline, V lacks 0 bases and J lacks 4 bases; bases without a gene match: 5. CDR1 and CDR2, per the germline V gene, are SGDLS and YYNGEE. The CDR3 covers 16 residues, taking in both the cysteine and the phenylalanine. The kept DNA is CDR3 alone, 48 bases in frame from the first base. Material for sequencing was naive CD8+ T cells from blood. The receptor comes from a human donor in good health. The rearranged segments are TRBV9 and TRBJ2-2, and 8 junction bases match TRBD2. The sequenced DNA is TGTGCCAGCAGCGTAGCTTGGGCGGGAGGCACCGGGGAGCTGTTTTTT. This translates into CASSVAWAGGTGELFF.